This TCR beta chain is drawn from a study of blood T cell repertoires in COVID-19. Study summary: The samples span acute and convalescent COVID-19 from the United States, Italy and Spain. T cells, B-cell-depleted T cells, or PBMCs supplied cDNA or gDNA.

Per the authors' pipeline: Amplification of reference gene primers provided the estimated nucleated cell counts. Clones were sequenced by immunoSEQ multiplex PCR, and TCRdb holds only the in-frame ones, with some missing. V, J and clone size derive from that table, while D and trimming were established from the DNA sequence. The sample holds some 270,000 clones, just under 90% seen once. CDR3 length: 15 amino acids. Per germline, CDR1 MGHDK and CDR2 SYGVNS. V was pared by 1 base and J by 6 bases, with 16 bases between. Categorization into cohorts depended on clinical history that participants reported.

The chain links TRBV25-1 to TRBJ2-7; possible D gene TRBD2, 6 bases. This receptor was identified in a young woman with acute COVID-19. Sequencing used PBMCs or T cells enriched from blood (not recorded which). CDR3 residues: CASSELEEGSGEQYF. DNA of the CDR3: TGTGCCAGCAGTGAATTGGAGGAGGGTTCGGGCGAGCAGTACTTC.